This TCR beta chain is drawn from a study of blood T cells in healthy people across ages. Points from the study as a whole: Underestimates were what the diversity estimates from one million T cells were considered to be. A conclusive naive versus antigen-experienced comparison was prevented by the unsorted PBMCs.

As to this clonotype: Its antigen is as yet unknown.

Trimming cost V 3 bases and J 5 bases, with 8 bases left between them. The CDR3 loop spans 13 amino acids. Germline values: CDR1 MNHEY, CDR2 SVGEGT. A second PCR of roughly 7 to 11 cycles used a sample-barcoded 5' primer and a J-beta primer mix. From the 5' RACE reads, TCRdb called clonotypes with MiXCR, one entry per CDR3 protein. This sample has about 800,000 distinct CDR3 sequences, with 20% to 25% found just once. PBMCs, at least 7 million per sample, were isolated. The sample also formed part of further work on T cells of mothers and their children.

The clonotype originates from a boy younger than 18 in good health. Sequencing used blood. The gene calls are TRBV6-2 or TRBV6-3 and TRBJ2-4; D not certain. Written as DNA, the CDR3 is TGTGCCAGCAGTTATACTGACCAAAACATTCAGTACTTC. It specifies CASSYTDQNIQYF.